These T cell receptor beta chains were read from a single sample in a study of shared clonotypes between healthy human individuals. TCRdb keeps only in-frame clones here, not all; method: immunoSEQ multiplex PCR. This table holds 2 million to 2.5 million clones, under 97% found once. The material sequenced was naive CD4+ T cells sorted from blood. The source is a man younger than 35 in good health. Both conserved end residues are part of each CDR3. Fields, in order: J gene, D gene, V gene, clone size, CDR3 protein, CDR3 DNA. The D gene is left open where the match is weak. Size tells how often a clone was seen (once, few, many) or the class of an expanded clone, and some rows leave it out.

>TRBJ2-5|.|TRBV28|.
CASRLGPGSQETQYF
TGTGCCAGCAGGTTGGGCCCCGGTTCACAAGAGACCCAGTACTTC
>TRBJ1-2|.|TRBV9|.
CASSQPAAYTYTF
TGTGCCAGCAGCCAACCCGCAGCCTATACCTACACCTTC
>TRBJ1-2|.|TRBV7-2|.
CASLLPNSYGYTF
TGTGCCAGCCTTTTACCCAACTCCTATGGCTACACCTTC
>TRBJ1-5|.|TRBV6-1|.
CASEYSLYSNQPQHF
TGTGCCAGCGAATACAGTCTTTATAGCAATCAGCCCCAGCATTTT
>TRBJ2-5|.|TRBV5-1|.
CASSVGNGGETQYF
TGCGCCAGCAGCGTGGGGAATGGAGGAGAGACCCAGTACTTC
>TRBJ2-7|TRBD2|TRBV7-2|many
CASSPSGNLFEQYF
TGTGCCAGCAGCCCCAGCGGGAATCTGTTTGAGCAGTACTTC
>TRBJ2-3|TRBD2|TRBV6-5|once
CASSLAGENTDTQYF
TGTGCCAGCAGTCTAGCGGGGGAAAACACAGATACGCAGTATTTT
>TRBJ2-7|.|TRBV2|.
CASSEVRVSYEQYF
TGTGCCAGCAGTGAGGTCAGGGTGAGCTACGAGCAGTACTTC
>TRBJ2-7|.|TRBV28|.
CASSFSTNFYEQYF
TGTGCCAGCAGTTTTTCCACAAATTTCTACGAGCAGTACTTC
>TRBJ2-5|TRBD1|TRBV7-6|.
CASSPGQGYVETQYF
TGTGCCAGCAGCCCGGGACAGGGCTACGTGGAGACCCAGTACTTC
>TRBJ2-5|.|TRBV5-4|.
CASSLGLQETQYF
TGTGCCAGCAGCTTGGGACTTCAAGAGACCCAGTACTTC
>TRBJ1-5|.|TRBV7-2|.
CASSLGPGDQPQHF
TGTGCCAGCAGCTTAGGTCCAGGGGATCAGCCCCAGCATTTT
>TRBJ2-2|.|TRBV7-7|few
CASSLSGNTGELFF
TGTGCTAGCAGCTTATCAGGAAACACCGGGGAGCTGTTTTTT
>TRBJ1-1|TRBD1|TRBV18|.
CASSSQQGDTEAFF
TGTGCCAGCTCGTCTCAACAGGGGGACACTGAAGCTTTCTTT
>TRBJ2-2|TRBD1|TRBV7-8|.
CASSSGQGAGELFF
TGTGCCAGCAGCTCTGGACAGGGGGCCGGGGAGCTGTTTTTT
>TRBJ1-1|.|TRBV2|.
CASNFHHTEAFF
TGTGCCAGCAATTTCCACCACACTGAAGCTTTCTTT
>TRBJ2-7|.|TRBV27|.
CASSLSGQGIHEQYF
TGTGCCAGCAGTTTATCGGGCCAGGGGATTCACGAGCAGTACTTC
>TRBJ2-3|.|TRBV25-1|.
CASSELKPTDTQYF
TGTGCCAGCAGTGAATTGAAGCCTACAGATACGCAGTATTTT
>TRBJ2-4|TRBD1|TRBV5-5|.
CASSLGDSKNIQYF
TGTGCCAGCAGCTTGGGGGACAGTAAAAACATTCAGTACTTC
>TRBJ1-1|.|TRBV11-2|.
CASSLASPARMNTEAFF
TGTGCCAGCAGCTTAGCAAGCCCAGCACGTATGAACACTGAAGCTTTCTTT
>TRBJ2-2|TRBD2|TRBV4-1|.
CASSQGSGRANTGELFF
TGCGCCAGCAGCCAAGGCTCGGGGAGGGCGAACACCGGGGAGCTGTTTTTT
>TRBJ1-3|.|TRBV30|.
CAWSVGGVGNTIYF
TGTGCCTGGAGTGTGGGGGGGGTCGGAAACACCATATATTTT
>TRBJ1-1|.|TRBV29-1|.
CSVAQGGAFF
TGCAGCGTAGCACAGGGCGGGGCTTTCTTT
>TRBJ2-7|.|TRBV6-5|.
CASKHSNNFYEQYF
TGTGCCAGCAAGCACAGCAATAATTTCTACGAGCAGTACTTC
>TRBJ1-6|TRBD1|TRBV19|.
CASSEGQGISSPLHF
TGTGCCAGTAGTGAGGGACAGGGGATTAGTTCACCCCTCCACTTT
>TRBJ1-2|TRBD1|TRBV19|.
CASSTTGVWDYGYTF
TGTGCCAGTAGTACCACAGGGGTTTGGGACTATGGCTACACCTTC
>TRBJ1-4|.|TRBV19|.
CASRGTGTNEKLFF
TGTGCCAGTAGGGGAACAGGGACTAATGAAAAACTGTTTTTT
>TRBJ1-1|TRBD1|TRBV6-7|.
CASSTTDRDEAFF
TGTGCCAGCAGTACGACGGACAGGGATGAAGCTTTCTTT
>TRBJ2-6|TRBD1|TRBV30|.
CAWGQGVSSGANVLTF
TGTGCCTGGGGACAGGGGGTTTCCTCTGGGGCCAACGTCCTGACTTTC
>TRBJ2-3|TRBD1|TRBV6-4|.
CASSPIGQGNTDTQYF
TGTGCCAGCAGTCCTATTGGACAGGGGAACACAGATACGCAGTATTTT
>TRBJ2-7|TRBD2|TRBV9|.
CASSSSGRAKQYF
TGTGCCAGCAGCTCTAGCGGCCGCGCGAAGCAGTACTTC
>TRBJ2-3|.|TRBV5-1|.
CASKVERPGDTQYF
TGCGCCAGCAAGGTCGAGCGGCCCGGAGATACGCAGTATTTT
>TRBJ2-7|.|TRBV7-2|.
CASSLSSYEQYF
TGTGCCAGCAGCTTAAGCAGCTACGAGCAGTACTTC
>TRBJ1-1|.|TRBV28|.
CASSFNSLNTEAFF
TGTGCCAGCAGTTTTAATAGTTTGAACACTGAAGCTTTCTTT
>TRBJ1-2|.|TRBV5-1|.
CASSLGQFNYGYTF
TGCGCCAGCAGCTTGGGACAGTTCAACTATGGCTACACCTTC
>TRBJ2-1|TRBD2|TRBV4-1|.
CASSLAGLAGGAEQFF
TGCGCCAGCAGCCTAGCGGGACTAGCGGGAGGGGCTGAGCAGTTCTTC
>TRBJ1-2|.|TRBV7-3|.
CASSPGTPVDGYTF
TGTGCCAGCAGCCCCGGGACACCTGTAGATGGCTACACCTTC
>TRBJ1-3|.|TRBV5-1|once
CASSLAGTAGSGNTIYF
TGCGCCAGCAGCTTGGCCGGGACGGCGGGCTCTGGAAACACCATATATTTT
>TRBJ2-7|TRBD1|TRBV7-7|.
CASSLRPGTVYEQYF
TGTGCTAGCAGCTTAAGGCCCGGGACAGTCTACGAGCAGTACTTC
>TRBJ2-2|.|TRBV7-2|few
CASSLVSLGELFF
TGTGCCAGCAGCTTAGTGTCACTCGGGGAGCTGTTTTTT